The clone carrying this T cell receptor (beta chain) was observed a single time. Antigen unknown. The sample originates from a study of T cell responses to AZD1222 COVID-19 vaccine. As for the study in general: Samples with a second dose at about 4 or about 12 weeks were pooled together. Study results and limitations: Donors in the cohort were predominantly white British and more often female, and clonal diversity was possibly underestimated.

This table comes from immunoSEQ multiplex PCR, and its TCRdb copy is limited to in-frame clones, with some not included. The table records approximately 110,000 clones, 70% to 90% of them present only once. The V gene's germline CDR1 is MNHEY and CDR2 SMNVEV (reference sequence). J gave up 1 base and V 6 bases, and 8 bases lay outside the gene matches. The CDR3 is 15 amino acids. Sequenced here: peripheral blood, sampled on day 0 of AZD1222 vaccination. This receptor was identified in an adult in good health. The J gene is TRBJ1-2, the V gene TRBV27; 7 bases are a match to TRBD1. CDR3 DNA: TGTGCCAGCAGATACGCAGGGGGTGATAACTATGGCTACACCTTC. The encoded protein is CASRYAGGDNYGYTF.